This is a list of T cell receptor beta chains from one sample in a study of CD8 T cells in Susac syndrome. MiXCR, applied by TCRdb to the immunoSEQ multiplex PCR reads, yields one record per CDR3 protein. The sample yields approximately 170,000 distinct CDR3 sequences, 90% to 95% seen once. Material: CD4+ T cells from PBMCs. Source of these receptors: a human donor in good health. Each CDR3 is given with its conserved first and last residue. Fields, in order: clone size, J gene, V gene, D gene, CDR3 protein, CDR3 DNA. The D gene is left open where the match is weak. The size of a clone is reported for some rows only, either as once, few or many, or as a class for expanded clones.

- TRBJ1-5 TRBV30 - CAWSGTQSDQPQHF TGTGCCTGGAGCGGGACCCAGAGCGATCAGCCCCAGCATTTT
- TRBJ2-7 TRBV6-5 TRBD1 CASSIPGQVPEREQYF TGTGCCAGCAGTATACCGGGACAGGTTCCCGAGCGCGAGCAGTACTTC
once TRBJ2-7 TRBV20-1 TRBD1 CSASPPGQGFYEQYF TGCAGTGCTAGTCCCCCTGGACAGGGATTCTACGAGCAGTACTTC
once TRBJ2-7 TRBV5-1 - CASSFGLTYEQYF TGCGCCAGCAGCTTTGGTCTCACCTACGAGCAGTACTTC
- TRBJ2-7 TRBV6-2/TRBV6-3 - CASSSLDGEQYF TGTGCCAGCAGTAGCTTAGACGGCGAGCAGTACTTC
few TRBJ2-5 TRBV18 - CASSPAGETQYF TGTGCCAGCTCCCCAGCCGGAGAGACCCAGTACTTC
- TRBJ2-2 TRBV20-1 - CSARSGQNTGELFF TGCAGTGCTAGGTCGGGACAGAACACCGGGGAGCTGTTTTTT
once TRBJ2-3 TRBV12-3/TRBV12-4 TRBD1 CASRDRGFPTDTQYF TGTGCCAGCAGGGACAGGGGGTTTCCCACAGATACGCAGTATTTT
- TRBJ2-7 TRBV29-1 - CSVDGGSYEQYF TGCAGCGTTGATGGGGGGTCCTACGAGCAGTACTTC
- TRBJ2-5 TRBV5-1 - CASSLVGDQETQYF TGCGCCAGCAGCTTGGTGGGGGATCAAGAGACCCAGTACTTC
- TRBJ2-6 TRBV28 - CASSLTWGLSSGANVLTF TGTGCCAGCAGTTTAACGTGGGGACTTAGCTCTGGGGCCAACGTCCTGACTTTC
- TRBJ2-1 TRBV5-1 TRBD2 CASSLDPSGRYNEQFF TGCGCCAGCAGTTTGGACCCTAGCGGGAGATATAATGAGCAGTTCTTC
- TRBJ2-7 TRBV10-2 - CASSLVAPAEQYF TGCGCCAGCAGTCTCGTAGCCCCTGCCGAGCAGTACTTC
- TRBJ1-2 TRBV20-1 - CSAPRGENYGYTF TGCAGTGCCCCCCGGGGGGAGAACTATGGCTACACCTTC
- TRBJ1-2 TRBV6-2/TRBV6-3 - CASSPDIGRGGYTF TGTGCCAGCAGCCCAGACATAGGACGAGGCGGCTACACCTTC
- TRBJ1-1 TRBV28 TRBD1 CASSKPRDRLNTEAFF TGTGCCAGCAGTAAACCTCGGGACAGACTGAACACTGAAGCTTTCTTT
- TRBJ2-2 TRBV7-6 - CASSFLRGELFF TGTGCCAGCAGCTTCCTTCGAGGGGAGCTGTTTTTT
- TRBJ2-1 TRBV24-1 TRBD2 CATSASGSLNEQFF TGTGCCACCAGTGCTAGCGGGAGTTTAAATGAGCAGTTCTTC
- TRBJ2-5 TRBV9 TRBD1 CASSVGGGSQYF TGTGCCAGCAGCGTAGGAGGGGGCTCCCAGTACTTC
- TRBJ1-5 TRBV7-9 TRBD1 CASSLGTGSQPQHF TGTGCCAGCAGCTTAGGGACAGGGAGCCAGCCCCAGCATTTT
- TRBJ1-5 TRBV20-1 TRBD1 CSAVPDRSDQPQHF TGCAGTGCTGTCCCGGACAGGAGCGATCAGCCCCAGCATTTT